These 17 T cell receptor beta chains came from one sample sequenced in a study of technical replicates of blood from several donors. Sequencing was performed with immunoSEQ multiplex PCR; in TCRdb, only in-frame clones are kept and a portion is missing. Found here are 55,000 to 75,000 clones, approximately 83% of them singletons; the top ten hold about 4.8%. The sequencing input was PBMCs. Source of these receptors: a human donor in good health. Some clones in this sample may be carry-over from other donors' samples.

The CDR3 coding sequence is TGCGCCAGCAGATGGGGGGGCGCCGTCTCCTACAATGAGCAGTTCTTC. It is translated as CASRWGGAVSYNEQFF. The chain carries TRBV5-1 and TRBJ2-1, with a weak D call TRBD2 (7 bases). Trimming shortened V by 5 bases and J by 0 bases, and 15 bases separated the two germline ends. The CDR3 is made up of 16 amino acids. Germline-derived CDR1 and CDR2 are SGHRS and YFSETQ. The whole variable domain, filled in from reference TRBV5-1 and TRBJ2-1, reads KAGVTQTPRYLIKTRGQQVTLSCSPISGHRSVSWYQQTPGQGLQFLFEYFSETQRNKGNFPGRFSGRQFSNSRSEMNVSTLELGDSALYLCASRWGGAVSYNEQFFGPGTRLTVL.

The chain recombines TRBV2 with TRBJ1-2; TRBD1 might be the D (5 bases). The CDR3 loop spans 13 amino acids. V was cut by 5 bases and J by 7 bases, with 14 bases left in between. Germline CDR1 reads SNHLY; CDR2 reads FYNNEI. CDR3 amino acids: CASSIRPQGGYTF. DNA for the CDR3: TGTGCCAGCAGTATCCGACCCCAGGGTGGCTACACCTTC.

The V gene is TRBV5-7, the J gene TRBJ1-2, with TRBD1 identical over 11 bases. TRBV5-7 is designated an ORF whose function remains uncertain. Trimming removed 0 bases from V and 4 bases from J; junction bases left unmatched: 8. The CDR3 has 17 amino acids. The CDR3 DNA is TGTGCCAGCAGCTTGGCTTTACAGGGACAGGGGGGCTATGGCTACACCTTC. Translated, it gives CASSLALQGQGGYGYTF.

The chain joins TRBV5-5 to TRBJ1-2, with TRBD1 as a possible D gene (5 bases). The CDR3 sequence is 13 residues long. Trimming shortened V by 0 bases and J by 4 bases, and 7 bases separated the two germline ends. The germline V gene has CDR1 SGHKS and CDR2 YYEKEE (reference sequence). The CDR3 sequence is CASSLDRPYGYTF. CDR3 in DNA: TGTGCCAGCAGCTTGGACAGGCCCTATGGCTACACCTTC. Looking up the rest from reference TRBV5-5 and TRBJ1-2 gives the full variable domain: DAGVTQSPTHLIKTRGQQVTLRCSPISGHKSVSWYQQVLGQGPQFIFQYYEKEERGRGNFPDRFSARQFPNYSSELNVNALLLGDSALYLCASSLDRPYGYTFGSGTRLTVV.

This clone has just one count. The J gene is TRBJ1-5, the V gene TRBV6-5; D perhaps matches TRBD1 (5 bases). The CDR3 consists of 14 residues. Germline V CDR1 and CDR2: MNHEY, SVGAGI. Trimming removed 6 bases from V and 1 base from J, with 10 bases in between. CDR3 DNA sequence: TGTGCCAGCAGGGGCGGGGGGAGCAATCAGCCCCAGCATTTT. It yields the protein CASRGGGSNQPQHF.

The chain employs TRBV11-2 and TRBJ2-1; 13 nucleotides align to TRBD2. CDR1 and CDR2 from the germline V gene are SGHAT and FQNNGV. The CDR3 covers 15 residues. Unmatched junction bases numbered 3, after V lost 5 bases and J lost 5 bases. CDR3 nucleotides: TGTGCCAGCAGCCGGGGACTAGCGGGACACAATGAGCAGTTCTTC. This encodes CASSRGLAGHNEQFF.

This clone was picked up one time. CDR3: CATRDSGISDTQYF. For the CDR3, the DNA is TGTGCCACCAGGGACAGCGGAATTTCAGATACGCAGTATTTT. This chain joins TRBV27 and TRBJ2-3; 7 bases agree with TRBD1. CDR1 and CDR2 (germline): MNHEY, SMNVEV (reference sequence). The J segment lost 4 bases and the V segment lost 10 bases, leaving 11 bases of the junction unmatched. This CDR3 is 14 amino acids long.

This chain uses TRBV5-8 with TRBJ2-1; 9 bases are a match to TRBD1. Germline V gene sequence: CDR1 SGHTS, CDR2 YDEGEE. The CDR3 is 15 amino acids. The trim removed 5 bases at V and 3 bases at J, leaving 6 bases unmatched. CDR3 sequence (DNA): TGTGCCAGCAGACCACAGGGGGCAGGCTACAATGAGCAGTTCTTC. Its translation: CASRPQGAGYNEQFF.

The chain couples TRBV11-1 to TRBJ2-3, with no clear D. Per the germline V gene, CDR1 is SGHAT and CDR2 is FQDESV (reference sequence). This CDR3 comprises 12 residues. Trimming took 5 bases from V and 4 from J, leaving 7 bases between them. CDR3 amino acids: CASSRRADTQYF. CDR3 sequence (DNA): TGTGCCAGCAGCCGACGGGCAGATACGCAGTATTTT.

The gene calls are TRBV20-1 and TRBJ1-3; D is uncertain. CDR3 length: 11 residues. CDR1 is DFQATT and CDR2 is SNEGSKA in the germline V gene (reference sequence). V was pared by 2 bases and J by 8 bases, with 7 bases between. CDR3 sequence (DNA): TGCAGTGCTAGACGGGGAGACACCATATATTTT. Protein product: CSARRGDTIYF.

This clone was detected a few times. The genes are TRBV7-9 and TRBJ1-1; D unclear. CDR1 SEHNR and CDR2 FQNEAQ come from the germline V gene (reference sequence). V was shortened by 5 bases and J by 0 bases, with 10 bases between the two germline ends. The CDR3 loop spans 14 amino acids. This CDR3 reads CASSGRVMNTEAFF. The CDR3 DNA follows: TGTGCCAGCAGCGGCCGGGTTATGAACACTGAAGCTTTCTTT.

In its sample, this clone was seen a few times. The junction departs from the called germline gene at one end, perhaps through a read error. Other nucleotide sequences from this sample produce the same CDR3. V usage is TRBV5-1 and J usage is TRBJ2-1; possibly TRBD2 for D (6 bases). This CDR3 has 14 amino acids. Germline V gene sequence: CDR1 SGHRS, CDR2 YFSETQ. The CDR3 nucleotides are TGTGCCAGCAGCCCTGGACTACCCAACGATGAGCAGTTCTTC. Amino acid sequence: CASSPGLPNDEQFF.

The genes are TRBV27 and TRBJ1-5; no clear D gene. This CDR3 has 13 amino acids. CDR1 is MNHEY and CDR2 is SMNVEV in the germline V gene (reference sequence). V lost 3 bases, J lost 3 bases, and 6 bases lay in between. The CDR3 spells CASSLYTNQPQHF. CDR3 nucleotides: TGTGCCAGCAGTTTGTACACCAATCAGCCCCAGCATTTT.

This sequence joins TRBV4-2 and TRBJ1-2; D is possibly TRBD1 (6 bases). Germline V lookup: CDR1 LGHNA, CDR2 YNFKEQ. This CDR3 spans 13 amino acids. Trimming took 5 bases from V and 4 from J, leaving 11 bases between them. In DNA, the CDR3 is TGTGCCAGCAGCTTCAGGGGATCCTATGGCTACACCTTC. This translates into CASSFRGSYGYTF.

This rearrangement joins TRBV7-2 to TRBJ1-1; the match to TRBD1 covers 9 bases. The CDR3 spans 15 residues. V was clipped by 6 bases and J by 1 base; unmatched bases: 6. CDR1 and CDR2 (germline): SGHTA, FQGNSA. DNA of the CDR3: TGTGCCAGCAGGTTCGAGGACAGGGGGAACACTGAAGCTTTCTTT. It is translated as CASRFEDRGNTEAFF.

This clone was observed a handful of times. V is TRBV5-4 and J is TRBJ1-2; 8 nucleotides match TRBD1. The CDR3 loop spans 16 amino acids. V shed 4 bases, J shed 3 bases, and the junction held 11 bases outside the gene matches. Germline values: CDR1 SGHNT, CDR2 YYREEE (reference sequence). The CDR3 nucleotides read TGTGCCAGCAGCAAGGGGACAGGCTCCCTTTACTATGGCTACACCTTC. Protein: CASSKGTGSLYYGYTF.

The chain uses TRBV5-1 and TRBJ1-1, with 9 bases identical to TRBD1. Trimming cost V 5 bases and J 4 bases; bases outside gene matches: 3. Germline V gene sequence: CDR1 SGHRS, CDR2 YFSETQ. The CDR3 length is 13 residues. This chain's CDR3 is CASRGTGSTEAFF. For the CDR3, the DNA is TGCGCCAGCAGGGGGACAGGGAGCACTGAAGCTTTCTTT.